A selection of T cell receptor beta chains follows, all from one sample in a study of T cell responses to AZD1222 COVID-19 vaccine. Sequenced by immunoSEQ multiplex PCR; TCRdb stores in-frame clones only, minus some. The sample carries some 170,000 clones, 85% to 90% recorded once. The sample consisted of peripheral blood, taken on day 0 of AZD1222 vaccination. Receptors originate from an adult in good health. Both conserved end residues are part of each CDR3.

cdr3_length,v_call,j_call,cdr3_aa
16,TRBV5-1,TRBJ2-2,CASSLGIGANTGELFF
15,TRBV6-6,TRBJ1-2,CASSYTGQINYGYTF
14,TRBV9,TRBJ1-3,CASSADRAGNTIYF
13,TRBV7-9,TRBJ1-3,CASSLGGGNTIYF
15,TRBV28,TRBJ1-2,CASSLGPDRGYGYTF
16,TRBV27,TRBJ1-2,CASSRYGGGSMNGYTF
12,TRBV7-2,TRBJ2-3,CASSSTGDTQYF
14,TRBV6-5,TRBJ2-7,CASSTRTGLYEQYF
16,TRBV16,TRBJ1-5,CASSPRQGISNQPQHF
13,TRBV12-3/TRBV12-4,TRBJ1-2,CASSFDRVNGYTF
16,TRBV19,TRBJ2-1,CASRPDRVGVYNEQFF
14,TRBV5-5,TRBJ1-1,CASSTGGTGTEAFF
15,TRBV18,TRBJ2-1,CASSPREGSYNEQFF
14,TRBV6-5,TRBJ1-2,CASRAPTPNYGYTF
14,TRBV10-1,TRBJ1-4,CASSEDRANEKLFF
15,TRBV19,TRBJ1-4,CASSAPGATNEKLFF
13,TRBV6-1,TRBJ2-1,CASSEYTVGEQFF
16,TRBV6-2/TRBV6-3,TRBJ1-1,CASSRTKQWGNTEAFF
13,TRBV12-3/TRBV12-4,TRBJ2-2,CATGQELARELFF
15,TRBV25-1,TRBJ1-4,CASSETAGGREKLFF
13,TRBV7-3,TRBJ2-7,CASSSDSRGEQYF
16,TRBV18,TRBJ1-5,CASSPTTGGGNQPQHF
17,TRBV6-2/TRBV6-3,TRBJ2-2,CASSYLGGRANTGELFF
14,TRBV19,TRBJ2-3,CASSIRTSTDTQYF
15,TRBV28,TRBJ2-1,CASSFEARRLNEQFF
15,TRBV28,TRBJ2-1,CASSLGTGDYNEQFF
17,TRBV5-4,TRBJ2-1,CASSPGGGTSGYNEQFF
13,TRBV5-1,TRBJ2-1,CASSQTSYNEQFF
15,TRBV7-3,TRBJ2-1,CASSLSGAGGNEQFF
15,TRBV7-9,TRBJ2-3,CASSSTSGRTDTQYF
13,TRBV7-9,TRBJ2-1,CASSFGSLNEQFF
15,TRBV19,TRBJ1-2,CASSPGVGDLYGYTF
15,TRBV5-5,TRBJ2-2,CASSLVTSSTGELFF
15,TRBV18,TRBJ1-1,CASSPARDRAAEAFF
13,TRBV20-1,TRBJ1-1,CSASKGSPQEAFF
17,TRBV3-1/TRBV3-2,TRBJ2-6,CASSQGGGGSGANVLTF
12,TRBV21-1,TRBJ1-1,CASSKAYREAFF
13,TRBV30,TRBJ2-5,CAWSKTTQETQYF
13,TRBV6-5,TRBJ1-2,CASSPDTLHGYTF
17,TRBV9,TRBJ2-1,CASSPRTSGSSYNEQFF
16,TRBV18,TRBJ2-5,CASSRPSTGGQETQYF
14,TRBV9,TRBJ1-1,CASSPRQGSTEAFF
14,TRBV5-4,TRBJ1-2,CASSALQGRQGYTF
13,TRBV30,TRBJ1-2,CAWTPDADYGYTF
15,TRBV5-4,TRBJ2-1,CATSIRTSGYNEQFF
14,TRBV18,TRBJ1-2,CASSPGGASYGYTF
18,TRBV4-1,TRBJ2-6,CASSQGNQGPRGANVLTF
14,TRBV7-3,TRBJ1-1,CASSLGRLNTEAFF
14,TRBV11-3,TRBJ2-3,CASSFTRGADTQYF
14,TRBV7-9,TRBJ1-1,CASMKGQPEAEAFF
15,TRBV27,TRBJ2-1,CASRSGTSGWERQFF
15,TRBV5-6,TRBJ2-7,CASRPLAGEDYEQYF
14,TRBV18,TRBJ1-1,CASSPLEGNTEAFF
15,TRBV19,TRBJ1-1,CASSFRTGADTEAFF
16,TRBV15,TRBJ1-3,CATSRPRGAGGNTIYF
15,TRBV21-1,TRBJ2-5,CASSSQPGRQETQYF
13,TRBV6-5,TRBJ2-1,CASRDNRAPEEFF
13,TRBV10-3,TRBJ1-1,CAISVGGRTEAFF
15,TRBV29-1,TRBJ2-3,CSVVLAGGDSDTQYF
15,TRBV18,TRBJ1-1,CASSPLEGVNTEAFF